Listed here are 5 T cell receptor beta chains from one sample, sequenced in a study of PD-1 blockade in classical Hodgkin lymphoma. This table comes from immunoSEQ multiplex PCR, and its TCRdb copy is limited to in-frame clones, with some not included. The repertoire consists of 20,000 or so clones, with less than 85% occurring once and the leading ten covering roughly 2.7%. Time point of the sample: cycle 4 day 1 (C4D1), after more than five weeks of nivolumab. Each and every patient relapsed after autologous stem cell transplantation, and patients got differing brentuximab vedotin exposure. Researchers report purifying CD4+ T cells from thawed PBMCs by magnetic negative selection. The material was CD4+ T cells from blood, obtained before the fourth cycle of nivolumab. Receptors were obtained from a human donor with classical Hodgkin lymphoma.

Here the CDR3 reads CATGVEGTDTQYF. The CDR3 region has the DNA TGTGCAACCGGGGTGGAAGGGACAGATACGCAGTATTTT. The rearrangement joins TRBV10-3 to TRBJ2-3; D perhaps matches TRBD2 (5 bases). Germline-derived CDR1 and CDR2 are ENHRY and SYGVKD. The CDR3 is 13 residues long.

This chain joins TRBV19 and TRBJ2-1; 9 nucleotides match TRBD2. This CDR3 spans 17 amino acids. The ends lost 3 bases at V and 8 bases at J; junction bases unmatched: 14. Germline V gene sequence: CDR1 LNHDA, CDR2 SQIVND (reference sequence). CDR3 residues: CASSILAGGPTVDEQFF. The CDR3, as DNA: TGTGCCAGTAGTATCTTGGCGGGAGGGCCGACCGTCGATGAGCAGTTCTTC.

This CDR3 reads CASSLGLGYNEQFF. The DNA for the CDR3 is TGTGCCAGCAGCCTGGGACTAGGCTACAATGAGCAGTTCTTC. The V call is TRBV6-1, the J call TRBJ2-1; 8 bases line up with TRBD2. Per germline, CDR1 MNHNS and CDR2 SASEGT. This CDR3 has 14 amino acids. V was clipped by 6 bases and J by 3 bases; unmatched bases: 4.

The CDR3 loop reads CASSLGPAGRADTQYF. The CDR3 DNA is TGTGCCAGCAGCTTGGGACCAGCAGGTCGCGCAGATACGCAGTATTTT. The chain uses TRBV5-5 and TRBJ2-3; no firm D call. Germline V gene lookup returns CDR1 SGHKS and CDR2 YYEKEE (reference sequence). The V and J ends lost 0 bases and 4 bases respectively, with 15 bases between them. The CDR3 length is 16 residues.

The chain has TRBV7-6 and TRBJ2-3; D might be TRBD2 (5 bases). Germline assignment: CDR1 SGHVS and CDR2 FNYEAQ. This CDR3 region has 14 residues. Trimming removed 1 base from V and 6 bases from J, with 11 bases in between. The CDR3 DNA reads TGTGCCAGCAGCTTAGGTACGGGGTCGGATACGCAGTATTTT. Amino acids: CASSLGTGSDTQYF.